The entry below gives a single T cell receptor (beta chain) sequence along with its context. Antigen: not known. Clones were sequenced by immunoSEQ multiplex PCR, and TCRdb holds only the in-frame ones, with some missing. The repertoire holds about 21,000 clones, with around 80% as singletons. The data originate from a study of tumor-infiltrating lymphocytes in localized non-small cell lung cancer. On the study more broadly: The cohort mixed smokers and never-smokers, several histologies, and some post-neoadjuvant-chemotherapy samples.

Study-level points and caveats: No T-cell fraction difference was seen between IM1 and IM2 tumors.

Looked up from germline, CDR1 is MNHEY and CDR2 is SVGAGI. Trimming took off 4 bases at V and 0 bases at J, with 7 bases between the two ends. The CDR3 covers 13 residues. Sequenced sample: lung tumor tissue. The gene calls are TRBV6-5 and TRBJ2-7, with D unresolved. This sequence originates from a human donor with non-small cell lung cancer. CDR3 nucleotide sequence: TGTGCCAGCAGTTCGGAGAGCTCCTACGAGCAGTACTTC. Translated, it gives CASSSESSYEQYF.